The 11 T cell receptor beta chains below were found in one sample sequenced in a study of T cell changes during pregnancy in multiple sclerosis. Profiled with immunoSEQ multiplex PCR; TCRdb holds only in-frame clones, not every one. This table has about 36,000 clones, more than 75% appearing once. The material sequenced was CD4+ T cells from peripheral blood mononuclear cells, taken in the first trimester of pregnancy. The receptor source for this set is a female donor with multiple sclerosis, enrolled in a pregnancy study.

The chain carries TRBV11-2 and TRBJ2-7, with TRBD1 identical over 8 bases. V gave up 3 bases and J gave up 3 bases; unmatched junction bases: 4. CDR3 size: 14 residues. Germline V lookup: CDR1 SGHAT, CDR2 FQNNGV. The chain's CDR3 is CASSFGQGLYEQYF. The DNA for the CDR3 is TGTGCCAGCAGCTTCGGACAGGGACTCTACGAGCAGTACTTC.

V and J are TRBV19 and TRBJ2-1, with D unresolved. The CDR3 totals 14 residues. Germline loops: CDR1 LNHDA, CDR2 SQIVND (reference sequence). The V end was cut by 4 bases, the J end by 0 bases, with 7 bases between. CDR3 sequence reads: CASSRQVSYNEQFF. In DNA, the CDR3 is TGTGCCAGTAGTAGGCAAGTCTCCTACAATGAGCAGTTCTTC.

The chain carries TRBV4-1 and TRBJ2-1; maybe TRBD2 (5 bases). Trimming removed 0 bases at V and 1 base at J, with 16 bases between. The germline V gene encodes CDR1 MGHRA and CDR2 YSYEKL. The CDR3 covers 18 residues. The CDR3 DNA follows: TGCGCCAGCAGCCAAGAAGCGGTTTGGCAGCCTTCCTACAATGAGCAGTTCTTC. It encodes CASSQEAVWQPSYNEQFF.

V and J are TRBV7-9 and TRBJ1-2; 8 nucleotides match TRBD1. The CDR3 consists of 14 residues. Trimming took 0 bases from V and 8 from J; bases not matched to a gene: 5. Germline values: CDR1 SEHNR, CDR2 FQNEAQ (reference sequence). The CDR3 nucleotides are TGTGCCAGCAGCTTAGCTCAGGGGGCTGGCGGCTACACCTTC. The encoded protein is CASSLAQGAGGYTF.

The CDR3 spells CASSQDWGISQTQYF. In DNA form, the CDR3 reads TGTGCCAGCAGCCAAGATTGGGGCATTTCACAGACCCAGTACTTC. V gene TRBV4-2 combines with J gene TRBJ2-5; TRBD1 might be the D (5 bases). Germline assignment: CDR1 LGHNA and CDR2 YNFKEQ. V lost 0 bases and J 6 bases, leaving 14 bases between the germline ends. CDR3 length equals 15 residues.

The chain employs TRBV2 and TRBJ2-2; TRBD2 agrees at 7 bases. Germline CDR1 and CDR2: SNHLY and FYNNEI. There are 14 residues in the CDR3. V shed 5 bases and J 6 bases; nucleotides not matched to a gene: 6. The CDR3 loop reads CASSSGRGSGELFF. CDR3 coding DNA: TGTGCCAGCAGTTCGGGGAGGGGATCCGGGGAGCTGTTTTTT. Combining the CDR3 with reference TRBV2 and TRBJ2-2 gives the whole variable domain EPEVTQTPSHQVTQMGQEVILRCVPISNHLYFYWYRQILGQKVEFLVSFYNNEISEKSEIFDDQFSVERPDGSNFTLKIRSTKLEDSAMYFCASSSGRGSGELFFGEGSRLTVL.

In its sample, this clone is medium-sized. The chain's CDR3 is CASSPLPAGGPIPREQYF. CDR3 sequence (DNA): TGTGCCAGCTCACCCCTTCCAGCGGGAGGGCCAATTCCGCGGGAGCAGTACTTC. The chain is built from TRBV18 and TRBJ2-7; 10 nucleotides agree with TRBD2. Germline trimming cut 3 bases from V and 7 bases from J; bases unmatched to any gene: 18. The CDR3 has 18 amino acids. Germline CDR1 reads KGHSH; CDR2 reads LQKENI.

V usage is TRBV28 and J usage is TRBJ2-7, with D possibly TRBD1 on 6 matching bases. CDR1 MDHEN and CDR2 SYDVKM come from the germline V gene. This CDR3 contains 15 residues. V was cut by 6 bases and J by 0 bases, with 15 bases left in between. The CDR3 protein is CASSHRTVSSYEQYF. For the CDR3, the DNA is TGTGCCAGCAGCCACCGGACAGTTAGCTCCTACGAGCAGTACTTC.

CDR3 DNA sequence: TGTGCCAGCAGCGTAACAGAGAGCTCCTACAATGAGCAGTTCTTC. This codes for CASSVTESSYNEQFF. The chain carries TRBV9 and TRBJ2-1; D remains unclear. CDR1 and CDR2 (germline): SGDLS, YYNGEE. This CDR3 region has 15 residues. V lost 1 base and J 0 bases, leaving 8 bases between the germline ends.

The chain joins TRBV7-2 to TRBJ2-3, with 7 bases matching TRBD2. The CDR3 has 18 amino acids. The V gene's germline CDR1 is SGHTA and CDR2 FQGNSA. V trimming: 0 bases; J trimming: 2 bases; junction bases outside the gene matches: 11. This CDR3 is CASSLAPSGGSYTDTQYF. Written as DNA, the CDR3 is TGTGCCAGCAGCTTAGCCCCTAGCGGAGGGTCATACACAGATACGCAGTATTTT.

V usage is TRBV28 and J usage is TRBJ2-5, with TRBD1 matching 9 bases. V trimming: 5 bases; J trimming: 5 bases; junction bases outside the gene matches: 9. This CDR3 contains 15 residues. Germline V gene data show CDR1 as MDHEN and CDR2 as SYDVKM. The CDR3 sequence: CASSEWTGAYETQYF. CDR3 nucleotides: TGTGCCAGCAGTGAATGGACAGGGGCTTATGAGACCCAGTACTTC.